Presented here are 6 T cell receptor beta chains from one specimen sequenced in a study of T cells in lung cancer brain metastases. This table comes from immunoSEQ multiplex PCR, and its TCRdb copy is limited to in-frame clones, with some not included. The repertoire holds thousands of clones, with approximately 91% as singletons. The sample consisted of tumor tissue from the primary lung tumor. The receptors were sampled from a woman between 45 and 60 years old with non-small cell lung cancer.

The genes are TRBV29-1 and TRBJ2-5; 9 bases are shared with TRBD1. The DNA end favors TRBJ2-7, so the J call may be wrong. The CDR3 is made up of 13 amino acids. Germline values: CDR1 SQVTM, CDR2 ANQGSEA. The CDR3 DNA is TGCAGCGTTCAGGGGACAGGGTCCTACGAGCAGTACTTC. Its protein product is CSVQGTGSYEQYF.

This rearrangement joins TRBV7-9 to TRBJ2-1; 10 bases match TRBD2. CDR1 SEHNR and CDR2 FQNEAQ come from the germline V gene (reference sequence). This CDR3 has 16 amino acids. The V segment lost 5 bases and the J segment 3 bases; nucleotides outside the gene matches: 7. The DNA of the CDR3 is TGTGCCAGCAGCGACCCTCTAGCGGGAGACTACAATGAGCAGTTCTTC. Encoded protein: CASSDPLAGDYNEQFF.

The V call is TRBV7-2, the J call TRBJ2-7; TRBD1 matches 7 bases. V lost 3 bases, J lost 1 base, and 6 bases stayed unmatched. Germline loops: CDR1 SGHTA, CDR2 FQGNSA. The CDR3 loop spans 15 amino acids. The CDR3 DNA follows: TGTGCCAGCAGCTTTCCAGGGGGTTTGTCCTACGAGCAGTACTTC. Translating it yields CASSFPGGLSYEQYF.

This clone was seen only once. V usage is TRBV7-9 and J usage is TRBJ2-3, with TRBD2 identical over 8 bases. J lost 4 bases, V lost 7 bases, and 4 bases had no gene match. Germline V gives CDR1 SEHNR, CDR2 FQNEAQ (reference sequence). This CDR3 has 13 residues. The CDR3 bases are TGTGCCAGCAACAGCGGGAGAGCAGATACGCAGTATTTT. As protein: CASNSGRADTQYF.

A word on this clone: The junction does not match germline at one end; this may be a read error. Other DNA sequences in the same sample also yield this CDR3. The chain is built from TRBV20-1 and TRBJ1-2, with a weak D call TRBD1 (6 bases). Germline V gives CDR1 DFQATT, CDR2 SNEGSKA (reference sequence). The CDR3 contains 11 residues. CDR3 bases: TGCAGTGCTGATGACATCGGGGGCTATACCTTC. Residues: CSADDIGGYTF.

This clone has more than one count but fewer than ten. V is TRBV29-1 and J is TRBJ2-7, with D maybe TRBD1 (5 bases). V lost 6 bases and J lost 6, with 12 bases in between. The CDR3 is 11 residues long. CDR1 is SQVTM, CDR2 ANQGSEA, per germline. DNA of the CDR3: TGCAGCGTGCCCCAGGGTAGCGAGCAGTACTTC. Translation gives CSVPQGSEQYF.